The T cell receptor beta chain described here comes from a study of shared clonotypes between healthy human individuals. General study points: Only blood underwent sampling, and tissue repertoires likely differ.

A word on this clone: Its antigen is unidentified.

TCRdb's copy holds only in-frame clones and misses some; the assay was immunoSEQ multiplex PCR. The sample yields over a million clones, 95% to 99% seen once. CDR3 length: 16 residues. CDR1 and CDR2 from the germline V gene are MNHNS and SASEGT. With 3 bases clipped from V and 0 bases from J, the junction kept 3 bases outside the gene matches. Sequenced material: naive CD4+ T cells sorted from blood. This sample's subset: CD45RA+ positively selected. This receptor was taken from a man aged 25-45 years in good health. The chain uses TRBV6-1 and TRBJ2-4, with 9 bases identical to TRBD1. Here the CDR3 reads CASSDGTGLAKNIQYF. The CDR3 DNA sequence: TGTGCCAGCAGTGATGGGACAGGGCTAGCCAAAAACATTCAGTACTTC.